A single sample gave rise to the 26 T cell receptor beta chains below, sequenced in a study of T-cell reconstitution after alpha-beta-depleted transplantation in children. Unique molecular identifiers were used in preparing the TCRbeta library. Each CDR3 protein gets one entry after TCRdb re-called the PCR reads with MiXCR. The table has about 340,000 distinct CDR3 sequences, 9% to 12% seen once. Material: PBMCs from the stem cell graft donor, obtained from the stem cell graft. Every receptor here comes from a human donor who donated a stem cell graft to a child with acute lymphoblastic leukemia.

This CDR3 is CASSSLGQGVGEQYF. Written as DNA, the CDR3 is TGTGCCAGCAGCTCCCTAGGACAGGGGGTCGGGGAGCAGTACTTC. The chain joins TRBV7-9 to TRBJ2-7, with 10 bases fitting TRBD1. The germline CDR1 and CDR2 sequences are SEHNR and FQNEAQ (reference sequence). The length of the CDR3 is 15 residues. Losses at the gene ends were 4 bases for V and 7 bases for J; bases not matched to a gene: 10. The entire variable domain, with the rest obtained from reference TRBV7-9 and TRBJ2-7, is as follows: DTGVSQNPRHKITKRGQNVTFRCDPISEHNRLYWYRQTLGQGPEFLTYFQNEAQLEKSRLLSDRFSAERPKGSFSTLEIQRTEQGDSAMYLCASSSLGQGVGEQYFGPGTRLTVT.

With regard to this clonotype: This may come from a read error, since a much larger clone is one base off. The chain recombines TRBV28 with TRBJ1-6, with a possible D match to TRBD1 (5 bases). Germline CDR1 reads MDHEN; CDR2 reads SYDVKM. CDR3 length: 18 amino acids. For the CDR3, the DNA is TGTGCCAGCAGTTGGGTGAAGGGCAGGGACTCCTATAGTTCACCCCTCCACTTT. Amino acids: CASSWVKGRDSYSSPLHF. The full variable domain, completed using reference TRBV28 and TRBJ1-6, is DVKVTQSSRYLVKRTGEKVFLECVQDMDHENMFWYRQDPGLGLRLIYFSYDVKMKEKGDIPEGYSVSREKKERFSLILESASTNQTSMYLCASSWVKGRDSYSSPLHFGNGTRLTVT.

This clonotype was counted only a few times. Here the CDR3 DNA reads TGCGCCAGCAGCTTGACTAGCGGGTCCCCAGCGCAGTATTTT. As protein: CASSLTSGSPAQYF. J is TRBJ2-3 and V is TRBV5-1; 9 bases are shared with TRBD2. V lost 1 base, J lost 10 bases, and 7 bases stayed unmatched. CDR1 and CDR2 (germline): SGHRS, YFSETQ. CDR3 length equals 14 residues.

The genes are TRBV20-1 and TRBJ1-2, with D unclear. Germline-derived CDR1 and CDR2 are DFQATT and SNEGSKA (reference sequence). This CDR3 is 13 amino acids long. V lost 2 bases and J 1 base, leaving 8 bases between the germline ends. Written as DNA, the CDR3 is TGCAGTGCTAGATCGGGGATTAACTATGGCTACACCTTC. Protein: CSARSGINYGYTF.

In its sample, this clonotype was seen a few times. The rearrangement joins TRBV28 to TRBJ2-2; the match to TRBD2 covers 13 bases. Germline trimming cut 2 bases from V and 5 bases from J; bases unmatched to any gene: 5. Germline V lookup: CDR1 MDHEN, CDR2 SYDVKM. This CDR3 has 17 residues. The CDR3 sequence is CASSLIEGLAGTGELFF. In nucleotides, the CDR3 is TGTGCCAGCAGTTTAATTGAGGGACTAGCGGGGACCGGGGAGCTGTTTTTT.

The chain is built from TRBV25-1 and TRBJ1-1; 7 nucleotides align to TRBD1. V lost 7 bases and J lost 5; bases outside the gene matches: 4. The germline V gene encodes CDR1 MGHDK and CDR2 SYGVNS. This CDR3 is built from 12 residues. CDR3 nucleotide sequence: TGTGCCAGCACCTCAGGGGGAACTGAAGCTTTCTTT. It translates to CASTSGGTEAFF.

The table lists this clonotype with a count of one. This chain joins TRBV29-1 and TRBJ2-1, with D perhaps being TRBD1 or TRBD2 (6 bases each). Trimming cost V 7 bases and J 0 bases, with 13 bases left between them. The germline V gene has CDR1 SQVTM and CDR2 ANQGSEA. The CDR3 extends over 14 amino acids. The CDR3 loop reads CSARGGSSYNEQFF. Written as DNA, the CDR3 is TGCAGCGCCCGAGGGGGGAGCTCCTACAATGAGCAGTTCTTC.

This clonotype has more than one count but fewer than ten. The chain links TRBV9 to TRBJ2-3; D is ambiguous. The germline V gene encodes CDR1 SGDLS and CDR2 YYNGEE. This CDR3 region has 18 residues. V dropped 4 bases and J dropped 0 bases, with 21 bases sitting between them. CDR3 protein: CASSPLPLAHSSTDTQYF. Here the CDR3 DNA reads TGTGCCAGCAGCCCACTTCCCCTGGCCCACTCTAGCACAGATACGCAGTATTTT.

The rearrangement uses TRBV10-3 and TRBJ2-7; 12 nucleotides align to TRBD1. V trimming: 3 bases; J trimming: 5 bases; junction bases outside the gene matches: 2. Germline CDR1 and CDR2: ENHRY and SYGVKD. This CDR3 spans 14 amino acids. CDR3 DNA sequence: TGTGCCATCAGTGAAGGGACAGGGGGCCACGAGCAGTACTTC. This encodes CAISEGTGGHEQYF.

This clonotype was counted a few times. The chain is built from TRBV7-9 and TRBJ1-1; D perhaps matches TRBD1 (5 bases). CDR3 length equals 13 residues. Germline CDR1 SEHNR, CDR2 FQNEAQ (reference sequence). V was cut by 5 bases and J by 0 bases, with 7 bases left in between. The CDR3 spells CASSRDLNTEAFF. The CDR3, as DNA: TGTGCCAGCAGCCGGGACCTGAACACTGAAGCTTTCTTT. The whole variable domain, filled in from reference TRBV7-9 and TRBJ1-1, reads DTGVSQNPRHKITKRGQNVTFRCDPISEHNRLYWYRQTLGQGPEFLTYFQNEAQLEKSRLLSDRFSAERPKGSFSTLEIQRTEQGDSAMYLCASSRDLNTEAFFGQGTRLTVV.

In this sample, this clonotype turned up many times. This rearrangement joins TRBV19 to TRBJ2-7; D is unresolved. Deletions cut 8 bases from V and 2 bases from J, with 13 bases between. The CDR3 has 13 residues. Germline CDR1 and CDR2: LNHDA and SQIVND (reference sequence). CDR3: CASGRPGPYEQYF. As DNA, the CDR3 is TGTGCCAGTGGTAGGCCGGGTCCCTACGAGCAGTACTTC.

This clonotype was picked up a small number of times. The rearrangement uses TRBV7-2 and TRBJ2-1; 13 bases are a match to TRBD2. Trimming at V came to 5 bases and at J to 8 bases, leaving 9 bases not matched to a gene. The CDR3 consists of 16 residues. In germline, CDR1 is SGHTA, CDR2 FQGNSA. The CDR3 DNA follows: TGTGCCAGCAGCCCAGGACTAGCGGGAGCTAGCGATGAGCAGTTCTTC. Its protein product is CASSPGLAGASDEQFF.

Worth noting for this clonotype: At one boundary the junction diverges from the germline segment, which might be a read error. The V call is TRBV5-1, the J call TRBJ1-3, with a possible D match to TRBD1 (6 bases). CDR3 size: 14 residues. CDR1 and CDR2 from the germline V gene are SGHRS and YFSETQ. Here the CDR3 reads CASRGSDRGNAIYF. The CDR3, as DNA: TGCGCCAGCAGAGGGTCGGACAGAGGAAACGCCATATATTTT.

The genes are TRBV11-3 and TRBJ2-1; D unclear. The CDR3 covers 16 residues. The V end lost 0 bases, the J end lost 0 bases, and 9 bases lay between the germline ends. Germline lookup yields CDR1 SGHNT and CDR2 YENEEA. CDR3 sequence (DNA): TGTGCCAGCAGCTTAGATGGCGGTAACTCCTACAATGAGCAGTTCTTC. This sequence encodes CASSLDGGNSYNEQFF. The full variable domain, completed using reference TRBV11-3 and TRBJ2-1, is EAGVVQSPRYKIIEKKQPVAFWCNPISGHNTLYWYLQNLGQGPELLIRYENEEAVDDSQLPKDRFSAERLKGVDSTLKIQPAELGDSAVYLCASSLDGGNSYNEQFFGPGTRLTVL.

The chain combines TRBV27 with TRBJ1-2, with D perhaps matching TRBD1 (5 bases). Trimming stripped 5 bases from V and 3 bases from J, with 19 bases between. Germline V lookup: CDR1 MNHEY, CDR2 SMNVEV (reference sequence). The CDR3 is made up of 16 amino acids. The CDR3 sequence is CASSSAPGTVDYGYTF. The CDR3 coding sequence is TGTGCCAGCAGTAGTGCACCGGGGACGGTTGACTATGGCTACACCTTC.

The chain employs TRBV3-1 and TRBJ2-3; no definite D call. This CDR3 comprises 16 residues. The germline V gene has CDR1 LGHDT and CDR2 YNNKEL (reference sequence). Trimming took off 4 bases at V and 2 bases at J, with 16 bases between the two ends. The CDR3 protein is CASSRAAGGNTDTQYF. The CDR3, as DNA: TGTGCCAGCAGCCGCGCCGCCGGTGGCAACACAGATACGCAGTATTTT.

The genes are TRBV20-1 and TRBJ1-2, with 7 bases that match TRBD1. The CDR3 runs 17 residues. Looked up from germline, CDR1 is DFQATT and CDR2 is SNEGSKA (reference sequence). Losses at the gene ends were 1 base for V and 3 bases for J; bases not matched to a gene: 14. The CDR3 sequence: CSARVGNRGPWDYGYTF. The CDR3 DNA follows: TGCAGTGCTAGAGTAGGAAACAGGGGCCCCTGGGACTATGGCTACACCTTC.

The chain carries TRBV6-1 and TRBJ2-1, with 14 bases identical to TRBD2. The CDR3 spans 17 residues. Germline V gives CDR1 MNHNS, CDR2 SASEGT. Germline trimming cut 6 bases from V and 5 bases from J; bases unmatched to any gene: 9. The CDR3 spells CASSRLAGGQRNNEQFF. CDR3 DNA sequence: TGTGCCAGCAGCAGACTAGCGGGAGGGCAACGAAACAATGAGCAGTTCTTC.

This clonotype was counted at least ten times. The DNA of the CDR3 is TGCGCCAGCAGCCACGGACAGGGCAATCAGCCCCAGCATTTT. Translation: CASSHGQGNQPQHF. The chain employs TRBV4-1 and TRBJ1-5; 7 bases map to TRBD1. The V and J ends lost 3 bases and 2 bases, in that order; junction bases with no gene match: 1. This CDR3 has 14 amino acids. Germline CDR1 reads MGHRA; CDR2 reads YSYEKL.

In DNA form, the CDR3 reads TGCAGTGCTAGACCACCCGTCGGGCAGGGGGGGTACAATGAGCAGTTCTTC. Translation: CSARPPVGQGGYNEQFF. The J gene is TRBJ2-1, the V gene TRBV20-1; D may be TRBD1 or TRBD2 (7 bases each). Germline CDR1 reads DFQATT; CDR2 reads SNEGSKA (reference sequence). The CDR3 covers 17 residues. Trimming took 2 bases from V and 4 from J, leaving 21 bases between them.

This chain joins TRBV20-1 and TRBJ2-7; the match to TRBD2 covers 10 bases. V shed 0 bases and J 5 bases; nucleotides not matched to a gene: 7. Germline lookup yields CDR1 DFQATT and CDR2 SNEGSKA (reference sequence). This CDR3 region has 15 residues. Here the CDR3 reads CSARDFPSGSDEQYF. DNA for the CDR3: TGCAGTGCTAGAGATTTTCCTAGCGGGAGCGACGAGCAGTACTTC.

The chain has TRBV5-1 and TRBJ1-4; 7 nucleotides agree with TRBD1. Unmatched junction bases numbered 6, after V lost 4 bases and J lost 3 bases. Germline CDR1 SGHRS, CDR2 YFSETQ. The CDR3 runs 15 residues. In DNA, the CDR3 is TGCGCCAGCAGCCCCGACAGGGCAGCTAATGAAAAACTGTTTTTT. Protein sequence: CASSPDRAANEKLFF.

This clonotype has a count of ten or more. J is TRBJ2-2 and V is TRBV15; tentative D call: TRBD2 (7 bases). Per germline, CDR1 LNHNV and CDR2 YYDKDF (reference sequence). There are 15 residues in the CDR3. Trimming shortened V by 7 bases and J by 3 bases, and 15 bases separated the two germline ends. CDR3 sequence reads: CATNVGEGDTGELFF. The CDR3 region has the DNA TGTGCCACCAACGTAGGGGAGGGGGACACCGGGGAGCTGTTTTTT.

This clonotype was seen more than once but under ten times. The chain couples TRBV28 to TRBJ1-1; no clear D gene. Looked up from germline, CDR1 is MDHEN and CDR2 is SYDVKM. The V gene lost 6 bases and the J gene lost 2 bases, with 16 bases spanning the gap. This CDR3 has 15 amino acids. The CDR3 spells CASSSTQRENTEAFF. CDR3 coding DNA: TGTGCCAGCAGCTCCACACAGCGTGAAAACACTGAAGCTTTCTTT.

This clonotype was counted many times. The chain uses TRBV7-8 and TRBJ2-7, with 7 positions matching TRBD1. CDR1 is SGHVS, CDR2 FQNEAQ, per germline. V gave up 0 bases and J gave up 0 bases; unmatched junction bases: 5. The CDR3 length is 16 residues. CDR3 sequence (DNA): TGTGCCAGCAGCTTAGCCGACAGGGTCAGCTCCTACGAGCAGTACTTC. This sequence encodes CASSLADRVSSYEQYF.

This clonotype was observed a handful of times. The chain carries TRBV11-2 and TRBJ2-3; TRBD2 matches at 8 bases. The CDR3 is 15 residues long. J was trimmed by 6 bases and V by 0 bases; bases with no gene match: 5. CDR1 and CDR2 from the germline V gene are SGHAT and FQNNGV. CDR3 amino acids: CASSLDPAGDDTQYF. In DNA, the CDR3 is TGTGCCAGCAGCTTAGATCCAGCGGGAGACGATACGCAGTATTTT.